Listed here is a single T cell receptor (beta chain). The CDR3 runs 16 residues. V lost 4 bases to trimming and J lost 1 base, with 16 bases between them. The germline V gene encodes CDR1 MGHRA and CDR2 YSYEKL. These data are taken from a study of blood T cell repertoires in COVID-19. As for the study in general: Both acute and convalescent COVID-19 samples were obtained from the United States, Italy and Spain. Nucleic acid was either cDNA or gDNA, and it came from T cells, B-cell-depleted T cells, or PBMCs.

As processed by the authors: Using reference gene primer amplification, nucleated cell counts were estimated. TCRdb's table, derived via immunoSEQ multiplex PCR, lists solely in-frame clones and lacks some. The DNA gave D and trimming, while V, J and clone size come from that table. This table has some 67,000 clones, 80% to 90% appearing once. The sample consisted of peripheral blood. V usage is TRBV4-1 and J usage is TRBJ1-1; possibly TRBD1 for D (6 bases). This sequence was found in a man aged 50-60 years with active COVID-19. The CDR3 is CASSPRWGGANTEAFF. The CDR3 DNA reads TGCGCCAGCAGCCCAAGGTGGGGGGGGGCGAACACTGAAGCTTTCTTT.